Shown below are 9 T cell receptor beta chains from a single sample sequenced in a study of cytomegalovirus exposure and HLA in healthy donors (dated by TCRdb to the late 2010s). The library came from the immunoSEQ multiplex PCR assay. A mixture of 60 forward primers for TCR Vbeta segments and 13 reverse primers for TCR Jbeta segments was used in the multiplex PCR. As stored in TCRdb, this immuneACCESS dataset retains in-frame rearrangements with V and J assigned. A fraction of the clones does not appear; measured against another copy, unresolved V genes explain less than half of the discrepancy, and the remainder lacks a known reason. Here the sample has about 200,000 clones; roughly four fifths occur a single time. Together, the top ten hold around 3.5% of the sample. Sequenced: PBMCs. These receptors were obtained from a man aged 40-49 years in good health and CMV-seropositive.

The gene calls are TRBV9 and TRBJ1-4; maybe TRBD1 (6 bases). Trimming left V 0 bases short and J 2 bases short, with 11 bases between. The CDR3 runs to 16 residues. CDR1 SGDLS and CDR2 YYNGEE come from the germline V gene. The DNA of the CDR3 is TGTGCCAGCAGCGTAGGGGCAGGGGTGACTAATGAAAAACTGTTTTTT. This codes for CASSVGAGVTNEKLFF.

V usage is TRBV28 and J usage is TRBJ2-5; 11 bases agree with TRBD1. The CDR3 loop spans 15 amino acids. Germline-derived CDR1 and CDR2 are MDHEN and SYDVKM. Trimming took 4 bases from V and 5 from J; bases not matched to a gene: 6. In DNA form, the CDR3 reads TGTGCCAGCAGTTCATCCGGGACAGGGGGTGAGACCCAGTACTTC. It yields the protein CASSSSGTGGETQYF. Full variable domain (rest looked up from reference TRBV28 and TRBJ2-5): DVKVTQSSRYLVKRTGEKVFLECVQDMDHENMFWYRQDPGLGLRLIYFSYDVKMKEKGDIPEGYSVSREKKERFSLILESASTNQTSMYLCASSSSGTGGETQYFGPGTRLLVL.

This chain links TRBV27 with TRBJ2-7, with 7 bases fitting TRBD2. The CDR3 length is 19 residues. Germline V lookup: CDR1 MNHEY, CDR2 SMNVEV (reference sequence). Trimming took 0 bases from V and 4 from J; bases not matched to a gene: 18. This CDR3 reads CASSLSSAWAGAGIYEQYF. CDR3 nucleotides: TGTGCCAGCAGTTTATCATCAGCATGGGCGGGAGCGGGGATATACGAGCAGTACTTC.

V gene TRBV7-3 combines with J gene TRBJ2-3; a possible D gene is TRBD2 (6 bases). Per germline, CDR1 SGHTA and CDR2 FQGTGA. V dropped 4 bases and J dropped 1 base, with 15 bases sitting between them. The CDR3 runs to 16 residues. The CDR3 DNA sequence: TGTGCCAGCAGCTCTTGGACTACAGAGGGCACAGATACGCAGTATTTT. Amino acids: CASSSWTTEGTDTQYF.

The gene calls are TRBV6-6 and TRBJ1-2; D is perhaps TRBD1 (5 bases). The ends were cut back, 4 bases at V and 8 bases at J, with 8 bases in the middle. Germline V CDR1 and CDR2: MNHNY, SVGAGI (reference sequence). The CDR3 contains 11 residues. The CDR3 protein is CASSSRVGYTF. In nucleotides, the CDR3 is TGTGCCAGCAGTTCCAGGGTCGGCTACACCTTC.

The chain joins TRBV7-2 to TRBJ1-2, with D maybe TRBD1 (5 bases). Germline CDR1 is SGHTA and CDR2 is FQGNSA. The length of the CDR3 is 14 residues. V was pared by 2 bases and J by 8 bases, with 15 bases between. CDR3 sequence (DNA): TGTGCCAGCAGCTTACAGGGTGTGATTCGGGGCTACACCTTC. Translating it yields CASSLQGVIRGYTF.

CDR3 in DNA: TGTGCCAGCAGTATTGGGGGGAGGGGTAGCGGGAGTGTATACGAGCAGTACTTC. It encodes CASSIGGRGSGSVYEQYF. The chain carries TRBV28 and TRBJ2-7, with TRBD2 matching 9 bases. CDR1 and CDR2 (germline): MDHEN, SYDVKM. The CDR3 spans 18 residues. Trimming cost V 5 bases and J 4 bases; bases outside gene matches: 18.

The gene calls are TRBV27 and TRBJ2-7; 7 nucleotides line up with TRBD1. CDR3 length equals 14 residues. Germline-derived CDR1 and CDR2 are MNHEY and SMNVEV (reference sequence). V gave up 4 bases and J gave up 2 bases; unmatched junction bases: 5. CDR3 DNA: TGTGCCAGCAGTTCGGGACAGCCGCCCTACGAGCAGTACTTC. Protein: CASSSGQPPYEQYF.

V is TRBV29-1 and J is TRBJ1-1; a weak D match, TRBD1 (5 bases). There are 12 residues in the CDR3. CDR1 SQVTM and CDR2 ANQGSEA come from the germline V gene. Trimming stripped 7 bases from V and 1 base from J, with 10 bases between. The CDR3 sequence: CSGDSQNTEAFF. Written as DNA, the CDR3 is TGCAGCGGAGACAGTCAGAACACTGAAGCTTTCTTT.